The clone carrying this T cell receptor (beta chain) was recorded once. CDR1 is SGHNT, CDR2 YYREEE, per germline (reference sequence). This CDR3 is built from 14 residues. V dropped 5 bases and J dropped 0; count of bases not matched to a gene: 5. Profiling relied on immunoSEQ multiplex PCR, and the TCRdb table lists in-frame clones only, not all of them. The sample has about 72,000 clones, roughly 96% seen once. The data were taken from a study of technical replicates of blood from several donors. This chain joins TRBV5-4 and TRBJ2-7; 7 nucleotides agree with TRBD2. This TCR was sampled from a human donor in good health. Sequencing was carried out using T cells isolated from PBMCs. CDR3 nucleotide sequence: TGTGCCAGCAGAAAAGCGGGGAGCTCCTACGAGCAGTACTTC. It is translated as CASRKAGSSYEQYF.